This is a list of T cell receptor beta chains from one sample in a study of cytomegalovirus exposure and HLA in healthy donors. The protocol was immunoSEQ multiplex PCR, while the TCRdb copy is restricted to in-frame clones and leaves out a portion. Its table lists around 200,000 clones. The sample taken for sequencing was PBMCs. Receptors originate from a girl under 10 years old in good health and CMV-seropositive. The CDR3 runs from the conserved cysteine through the conserved F or W. The order of the fields is J gene, V gene, D gene, CDR3 DNA, CDR3 protein. A D gene is named only where the DNA matches it firmly.

TRBJ2-7 TRBV21-1 . TGTGCCAGCAGCATGAGGCCTAGAGCCGACTACGAGCAGTACTTC CASSMRPRADYEQYF
TRBJ2-7 TRBV28 TRBD1 TGTGCCAGCAGTTTTGGACAGGTTGGCGAGCAGTACTTC CASSFGQVGEQYF
TRBJ2-3 TRBV10-3 TRBD2 TGTGCCACCACGGAGCGGGAGGGCACAGATACGCAGTATTTT CATTEREGTDTQYF
TRBJ1-1 TRBV15 . TGTGCCACCAGCAGAGGGACAGAAAAACGGGTAGCTTTCTTT CATSRGTEKRVAFF
TRBJ1-5 TRBV28 . TGTGCCAGCAGGGTCCTGGGGGGGAATCAGCCCCAGCATTTT CASRVLGGNQPQHF
TRBJ2-3 TRBV5-1 . TGCGCCAGCAGCTTGGCCATTTCGTGGTTGGAGGGCGGCGATACGCAGTATTTT CASSLAISWLEGGDTQYF
TRBJ1-2 TRBV19 TRBD1 TGTGCCAGTAGTAGGCCCGGGACAGATAACTATGGCTACACCTTC CASSRPGTDNYGYTF
TRBJ2-2 TRBV11-2 . TGTGCCAGCAGCCAAACCAGGGGAAGGGGGGGCACCGGGGAGCTGTTTTTT CASSQTRGRGGTGELFF
TRBJ2-2 TRBV7-2 . TGTGCCAGCAGCTCGCCGAACCAGGCCGGGGAGCTGTTTTTT CASSSPNQAGELFF
TRBJ2-7 TRBV28 . TGTGCCAGCAGTTTTAGCTTCCACGAGCAGTACTTC CASSFSFHEQYF
TRBJ2-3 TRBV2 . TGTGCCAGCAGGGGCAGCACAGATACGCAGTATTTT CASRGSTDTQYF
TRBJ2-7 TRBV7-8 . TGTGCCAGCAGCTTAGTAAGGGGAAAGCCCTCCTACGAGCAGTACTTC CASSLVRGKPSYEQYF
TRBJ2-2 TRBV5-1 TRBD2 TGCGCCAGCAGCCCGGGACTAGCGGGAGCCGGGGAGCTGTTTTTT CASSPGLAGAGELFF
TRBJ2-7 TRBV4-1 . TGCGCCAGCAGCCAAGAAACCGGGCTAGCGACTAGGAGCTCCTACGAGCAGTACTTC CASSQETGLATRSSYEQYF
TRBJ2-3 TRBV5-5 TRBD2 TGTGCCAGCAGCACCTTACTGGGACTAGCGGGAGATACGCAGTATTTT CASSTLLGLAGDTQYF
TRBJ2-7 TRBV28 TRBD2 TGTGCCAACGCCCCTAGCGGGAGCTCCTACGAGCAGTACTTC CANAPSGSSYEQYF
TRBJ2-7 TRBV6-1 . TGTGCCAGCAGTGATCAACGGGACGAGCAGTACTTC CASSDQRDEQYF
TRBJ2-1 TRBV7-3 TRBD2 TGTGCCAGCAGCCTACGAACGGGACTAGCGGGAGGCTCCTACAATGAGCAGTTCTTC CASSLRTGLAGGSYNEQFF
TRBJ2-7 TRBV7-8 TRBD2 TGTGCCAGCAGCCCAGGGACTAGCGCGTCCTACGAGCAGTACTTC CASSPGTSASYEQYF
TRBJ2-7 TRBV6-1 . TGTGCCACCAGACTGATCTCCTACGAGCAGTACTTC CATRLISYEQYF
TRBJ2-1 TRBV28 TRBD2 TGTGCCAGCAGTGGGGGACTAGCGGGAGGGTCGAATGAGCAGTTCTTC CASSGGLAGGSNEQFF
TRBJ2-4 TRBV6-6 . TGTGCCAGCAGTTTGCCGAGGGAAGCCAAAAACATTCAGTACTTC CASSLPREAKNIQYF
TRBJ2-4 TRBV19 TRBD2 TGTGCCAGTAGTAACTCTAGCGGGATAGCCAAAAACATTCAGTACTTC CASSNSSGIAKNIQYF
TRBJ1-4 TRBV28 TRBD1 TGTGCCAGCAGTCTGACAGGGGGCCCTGGAGAAAAACTGTTTTTT CASSLTGGPGEKLFF
TRBJ1-3 TRBV27 . TGTGCCAGCAGTTTATCAAGACTCTCTGGAAACACCATATATTTT CASSLSRLSGNTIYF
TRBJ1-1 TRBV30 TRBD1 TGTGCCTGGCTTAAGATTTTTAGGACAGGAGACACTGAAGCTTTCTTT CAWLKIFRTGDTEAFF
TRBJ1-5 TRBV7-2 . TGTGCCAGCAGCTCCGTCCCCGGGGACAATCAGCCCCAGCATTTT CASSSVPGDNQPQHF
TRBJ2-4 TRBV28 TRBD1 TGTGCCAGCAGCTACCAGGGGGCGAGCAAAAACATTCAGTACTTC CASSYQGASKNIQYF
TRBJ2-2 TRBV18 TRBD2 TGTGCCAGCTCACCGGGACTAGGAGACACCGGGGAGCTGTTTTTT CASSPGLGDTGELFF
TRBJ1-5 TRBV28 TRBD1 TGTGCCAGCAAGGGGACAGGGGGCAATCAGCCCCAGCATTTT CASKGTGGNQPQHF
TRBJ2-7 TRBV13 TRBD1 TGTGCCAGCAGCTTGGGCGTTTTTGGGGACAGGGACTACGAGCAGTACTTC CASSLGVFGDRDYEQYF
TRBJ2-2 TRBV10-3 . TGCGCCATTGGGCGAAGTTCCAACACCGGGGAGCTGTTTTTT CAIGRSSNTGELFF
TRBJ2-1 TRBV7-9 TRBD2 TGTGCCAGCACCGGGACTAGCGCTTCTTATGAGCAGTTCTTC CASTGTSASYEQFF
TRBJ2-2 TRBV18 TRBD2 TGTGCCAGCTCCCAATCTCCGGGCGGGAGCACCGGGGAGCTGTTTTTT CASSQSPGGSTGELFF
TRBJ2-7 TRBV5-1 TRBD2 TGCGCCAGCAGCTTGGGACTAGCGGGTCTGAGCTCCTACGAGCAGTACTTC CASSLGLAGLSSYEQYF
TRBJ2-1 TRBV25-1 TRBD2 TGTGCCAGCGCCCCCGGACTAGCGGGTAATTATGAGCAGTTCTTC CASAPGLAGNYEQFF
TRBJ2-7 TRBV6-5 TRBD1 TGTGCCAGCAGGCCCACCGGGACAGGGGTTGCGGAGCAGTACTTC CASRPTGTGVAEQYF
TRBJ1-2 TRBV28 . TGTGCCAGCAGTGTTATTGGGGGCCAGGGAAATTTTGGCTACACCTTC CASSVIGGQGNFGYTF
TRBJ2-7 TRBV7-3 . TGTGCCAGCAGCTTAAGGGAGTTAGGGGACTTCCACGTCTACGAGCAGTACTTC CASSLRELGDFHVYEQYF
TRBJ1-3 TRBV18 TRBD1 TGTGCCAGCTCACCGGATCAGGGGGCGCTCGGAAACACCATATATTTT CASSPDQGALGNTIYF
TRBJ1-4 TRBV10-1 . TGCGCCAGCAGTGACGGAGGGAACCTTGGGAAACTGTTTTTT CASSDGGNLGKLFF
TRBJ2-7 TRBV6-5 TRBD1 TGTGCCAGCAGTGACCGGGACAGGTACCACGAGCAGTACTTC CASSDRDRYHEQYF
TRBJ2-1 TRBV9 TRBD2 TGTGCCAGCAGCGGAGCACTGGGACTAGCTGGGGTTACCGATGAGCAGTTCTTC CASSGALGLAGVTDEQFF
TRBJ2-7 TRBV7-9 TRBD2 TGTGCCAGCAGCAGCCCTGGACTAGCCTACGAGCAGTACTTC CASSSPGLAYEQYF
TRBJ2-3 TRBV10-3 . TGTGCCATCAGAATCTCGGGAGCGGAGAGGAGCACAGATACGCAGTATTTT CAIRISGAERSTDTQYF
TRBJ2-3 TRBV19 TRBD2 TGTGCCAGTAGTAGAACTAGCGGGAGCACAGATACGCAGTATTTT CASSRTSGSTDTQYF
TRBJ1-2 TRBV29-1 . TGCAGCGTTGTGCAGGGTTCTAACTATGGCTACACCTTC CSVVQGSNYGYTF
TRBJ2-4 TRBV7-9 TRBD1 TGTGCCAGCAGCCCGGTTGAAACAGGGGAAAACATTCAGTACTTC CASSPVETGENIQYF
TRBJ2-1 TRBV19 . TGTGCCAGTATGGCTAGCTCCCTCGGTGAGCAGTTCTTC CASMASSLGEQFF
TRBJ2-1 TRBV21-1 . TGTGCCAGCAGCCTAAGCGGGAGGAGTACCAATGAGCAGTTCTTC CASSLSGRSTNEQFF